Shown below are 6 T cell receptor beta chains from a single sample sequenced in a study of technical replicates of blood from several donors. Using immunoSEQ multiplex PCR, the repertoire was profiled, and TCRdb retains in-frame clones only, with some absent. The sample contains approximately 52,000 clones, about 82% of which appear only once. The sample consisted of PBMCs. Source of these receptors: a human donor in good health. Some clones in this sample may be carry-over from other donors' samples.

This clone is a singleton in its sample. The rearrangement links TRBV11-1 to TRBJ2-2, with D perhaps matching TRBD2 (6 bases). Trimming stripped 6 bases from V and 6 bases from J, with 14 bases between. Germline V gene data show CDR1 as SGHAT and CDR2 as FQDESV (reference sequence). This CDR3 comprises 14 residues. The CDR3 nucleotides are TGTGCCAGCAGTCGTAGGAGGGCACCCGGGGAGCTGTTTTTT. Translation: CASSRRRAPGELFF. The variable domain in full, completed from reference TRBV11-1 and TRBJ2-2, reads EAEVAQSPRYKITEKSQAVAFWCDPISGHATLYWYRQILGQGPELLVQFQDESVVDDSQLPKDRFSAERLKGVDSTLKIQPAELGDSAMYLCASSRRRAPGELFFGEGSRLTVL.

V and J are TRBV7-9 and TRBJ2-1; D remains ambiguous. Trimming took off 5 bases at V and 10 bases at J, with 15 bases between the two ends. This CDR3 is built from 13 residues. Germline CDR1 reads SEHNR; CDR2 reads FQNEAQ (reference sequence). CDR3 residues: CASSLPVLEEQFF. CDR3 sequence (DNA): TGTGCCAGCAGCCTGCCGGTTCTTGAGGAGCAGTTCTTC.

This chain uses TRBV2 with TRBJ2-2; TRBD1 matches 7 bases. V was pared by 6 bases and J by 1 base, with 2 bases of the junction left unmatched. This CDR3 is built from 14 residues. In germline, CDR1 is SNHLY, CDR2 FYNNEI. Here the CDR3 DNA reads TGTGCCAGCAGCAGGGACAGGAACACCGGGGAGCTGTTTTTT. This sequence encodes CASSRDRNTGELFF.

This chain links TRBV20-1 with TRBJ2-1; maybe TRBD2 (5 bases). V was shortened by 6 bases and J by 10 bases, with 13 bases between the two germline ends. Germline V gene sequence: CDR1 DFQATT, CDR2 SNEGSKA (reference sequence). The CDR3 has 11 residues. This chain's CDR3 is CSAQTWEEQFF. The DNA for the CDR3 is TGCAGTGCACAAACCTGGGAGGAGCAGTTCTTC.

This chain links TRBV2 with TRBJ2-3; the D is unclear. The V end was cut by 6 bases, the J end by 5 bases, with 9 bases between. This CDR3 comprises 12 residues. CDR1 and CDR2 (germline): SNHLY, FYNNEI. This CDR3 is CASSPLGDTQYF. CDR3 in DNA: TGTGCCAGCAGCCCTCTAGGAGATACGCAGTATTTT.

This chain connects TRBV19 to TRBJ1-2; TRBD1 aligns across 7 bases. Germline lookup yields CDR1 LNHDA and CDR2 SQIVND (reference sequence). With 6 bases clipped from V and 1 base from J, the junction kept 5 bases outside the gene matches. The length of the CDR3 is 14 residues. This CDR3 is CASRTNRGNYGYTF. The CDR3 nucleotides read TGTGCCAGTAGAACGAACAGGGGTAACTATGGCTACACCTTC.